This T cell receptor (beta chain) was captured in a study of T cell repertoires in cytomegalovirus infection. MiXCR, applied by TCRdb to the reads, yields one record per CDR3 protein. The sample consists of approximately 76,000 distinct CDR3 sequences, 3.7% of them appearing once. V was pared by 1 base and J by 8 bases, with 11 bases between. This CDR3 spans 13 amino acids. Germline assignment: CDR1 LGHDT and CDR2 YNNKEL (reference sequence). This clonotype was observed at least ten times. The antigen is not known. Study-level findings and limits: Predominance within the ex vivo response was attributable to HLA-C-restricted CMV-specific TCR beta clonotypes. Using cumulative public TCR beta family frequency, the authors identified those who carried CMV together with the relevant HLA.

The sequenced sample consisted of PBMCs. The V gene is TRBV3-1, the J gene TRBJ1-2; D is ambiguous. This TCR came from a human donor in good health (CMV status not recorded). Some clones in this sample may be carry-over from other donors' samples. The CDR3 reads CASSQATIVGYTF. The CDR3 DNA follows: TGTGCCAGCAGCCAAGCGACCATCGTAGGCTACACCTTC.